A selection of T cell receptor beta chains follows, all from one sample in a study of prognosis after radiotherapy for stage I lung cancer. TCRdb reprocessed the multiplex PCR reads with MiXCR, giving one entry per CDR3 protein. The profile shows under 20,000 distinct CDR3 sequences, around 40% of them singletons. The specimen was PBMCs, collected before or after stereotactic body radiation therapy (not recorded which). These receptors all stem from a donor aged 50 or older with non-small cell lung cancer. Each CDR3 is given with its conserved first and last residue. A D gene is named only where the DNA matches it firmly. Clone size is stated in some rows and not others, as once, few, many or a class when expanded.

TRBJ1-5,many,TRBD1,TRBV19,TGTGCCAGTAGCTACAGGGGCGCGGGTGGCAATCAGCCCCAGCATTTT,CASSYRGAGGNQPQHF
TRBJ2-7,medium-sized,-,TRBV20-1,TGCAGTGCTCCGCGGCGGGACAGCAGCTCCTACGAGCAGTACTTC,CSAPRRDSSSYEQYF
TRBJ2-4,many,-,TRBV7-2,TGTGCCAGCAGCTCAGGGCCTACTTTTGGCATTCAGTACTTC,CASSSGPTFGIQYF
TRBJ2-7,many,TRBD2,TRBV4-3,TGCGCCAGCAGCCGCGGATTCGGGACTAGCGGTATGCAGTACTTC,CASSRGFGTSGMQYF
TRBJ2-3,many,-,TRBV30,TGTGCCTGGAGTGTACAAGGGGATACGCAGTATTTT,CAWSVQGDTQYF
TRBJ2-1,medium-sized,-,TRBV6-1,TGTGCCTCAAAGCTCACGGGACTGGATGATTACAATGAGCAGTTCTTC,CASKLTGLDDYNEQFF
TRBJ1-6,medium-sized,TRBD1,TRBV11-2,TGTGCCAGCAGCTTAGAGACAGGGGCGCGGACCTATAATTCACCCCTCCACTTT,CASSLETGARTYNSPLHF
TRBJ2-1,many,TRBD2,TRBV7-8,TGTGCCAGCAGCTTGGGACTAGCGGGGAACAATGAGCAGTTCTTC,CASSLGLAGNNEQFF
TRBJ2-3,many,-,TRBV19,TGTGCCAGTAGTATTGGTTCGATCGGCACAGATACGCAGTATTTT,CASSIGSIGTDTQYF
TRBJ2-5,many,-,TRBV20-1,TGCAGTGCCGAAGCCGACTCGGGAGTGGCCGAGACCCAGTACTTC,CSAEADSGVAETQYF
TRBJ1-2,medium-sized,-,TRBV30,TGTGCCTGGAGTTTGGACTATGGCTACACCTTC,CAWSLDYGYTF
TRBJ2-5,few,-,TRBV7-2,TGTGCCAGCAGCTTATGGGCTTCCTCTGGGGAGACCCAGTACTTC,CASSLWASSGETQYF
TRBJ2-2,-,-,TRBV30,TGTGCCTGGAGTGTACTATTCACCGGGGATCTGTTTTTT,CAWSVLFTGDLFF
TRBJ2-1,-,-,TRBV7-9,TGTGCCAGCAGCTCCCGTGACAATGAGCAGTTCTTC,CASSSRDNEQFF
TRBJ1-5,many,-,TRBV6-5,TGTGCCAGCAGTTACCACCGCGCAGGGCCGTATAGCAATCAGCCCCAGCATTTT,CASSYHRAGPYSNQPQHF
TRBJ2-6,medium-sized,TRBD1,TRBV6-5,TGTGCCAGCAGTTACGGAAGGACAGGGGGCTCTGGGGCCAACGTCCTGACTTTC,CASSYGRTGGSGANVLTF
TRBJ2-1,medium-sized,TRBD2,TRBV12-3/TRBV12-4,TGTGCCAGCAGTTTAGAGACTAGCGGATACAATGAGCAGTTCTTC,CASSLETSGYNEQFF
TRBJ2-6,many,-,TRBV2,TGTGCCAGCAGAAGGGACCGCTCTGGGGCCAACGTCCTGACTTTC,CASRRDRSGANVLTF
TRBJ2-3,many,-,TRBV20-1,TGCAGTGCTAGCGACCGACGTCGGGACTCCCAGGATACGCAGTATTTT,CSASDRRRDSQDTQYF
TRBJ2-2,-,-,TRBV2,TGTGCCAGCAGGGGGGGCCGAGGGTTCGGGGAGCTGTTTTTT,CASRGGRGFGELFF
TRBJ2-7,medium-sized,-,TRBV7-8,TGTGCCAGCAGCCATAAGTCTGAGCAGTACTTC,CASSHKSEQYF
TRBJ1-6,-,-,TRBV6-5,TGTGCCAGCAGGACGCACAGGGATTCCTCACCCCTCCGCTTT,CASRTHRDSSPLRF
TRBJ2-2,-,-,TRBV9,TGTGCCAGCAGCTTAGCCAAGGGTGGCGGGGAGCTTTTTTTT,CASSLAKGGGELFF
TRBJ2-1,-,-,TRBV9,TGTGCCAGCAGCGAGGGGGGCACCTACAATGAGCAGTTCTTC,CASSEGGTYNEQFF
TRBJ1-6,-,-,TRBV7-2,TGTGCCAGCAGCTTCTTTTGGAATTCACCCCTCCACTTT,CASSFFWNSPLHF
TRBJ2-3,many,-,TRBV20-1,TGCAGTGCTACCCTAGGTCCTAGCACAGATACGCAGTATTTT,CSATLGPSTDTQYF
TRBJ1-2,many,-,TRBV20-1,TGCAGTGCTAGGTCAGGGGATGGCTACACCTTC,CSARSGDGYTF
TRBJ2-1,-,TRBD2,TRBV12-3/TRBV12-4,TGTGCCAGCAGTCTCCTCAGTGCGGGAGGCAATGAGCAGTTCTTC,CASSLLSAGGNEQFF
TRBJ2-7,medium-sized,TRBD2,TRBV7-2,TGTGCCAGCAGCTCGGGACTAGCGGCATACGAGCAGTACTTC,CASSSGLAAYEQYF
TRBJ2-2,-,-,TRBV6-8,TGTGCCAGCATTGCCTGTACTGGGGCCGGGGAGCTGTTTTTT,CASIACTGAGELFF
TRBJ1-2,many,-,TRBV5-4,TGTGCCAGCAGCTTCAACGGGCTTCCGGTTGGCTATGGCTACACCTTC,CASSFNGLPVGYGYTF
TRBJ1-3,many,-,TRBV9,TGTGCCAGCAGCAAATCCGGGACCAACTCTGGAAACACCATATATTTT,CASSKSGTNSGNTIYF
TRBJ2-2,medium-sized,TRBD2,TRBV6-1,TGTGCCAGCAGTCCCGGACTAGCGGGGGACACCGGGGAGCTGTTTTTT,CASSPGLAGDTGELFF
TRBJ2-7,many,-,TRBV4-1,TGCGCCAGCAGCCAAGGCCCCGCCCGGGGGACAGTAAACTACGAGCAGTACTTC,CASSQGPARGTVNYEQYF
TRBJ2-7,medium-sized,TRBD1,TRBV6-1,TGTGCCAGCAGTGAGGGACAGGCGACCATCTACGAGCAGTACTTC,CASSEGQATIYEQYF
TRBJ2-5,many,TRBD2,TRBV13,TGTGCCAGCACCAAAAGCGGGGGGCAAGAGACCCAGTACTTC,CASTKSGGQETQYF
TRBJ1-1,-,-,TRBV6-5,TGTGCCAGCAGTTACACGGGCATTAACACTGCAGCTTTCTTT,CASSYTGINTAAFF
TRBJ1-1,many,-,TRBV19,TGTGCCAGTAGCCGACGAACTGGGGTCACTGAAGCTTTCTTT,CASSRRTGVTEAFF
TRBJ1-6,-,TRBD1,TRBV30,TGTGCCTGGAGTGTACCTTACAGGGGTTGGTCACCCCCCCACTTT,CAWSVPYRGWSPPHF
TRBJ2-3,many,-,TRBV7-3,TGTGCCAGCAGCTCTCGTCCAGCGGTAGGCACAGATACGCAGTATTTT,CASSSRPAVGTDTQYF
TRBJ1-6,medium-sized,-,TRBV27,TGTGCCAGCAGTTTTTCCATGAGCGCTTCTTCACCCCTCCACTTT,CASSFSMSASSPLHF
TRBJ2-5,many,-,TRBV6-9,TGTGCCAGCAGTTACGGGGGCAGGGACGAGACCCAGTACTTC,CASSYGGRDETQYF
TRBJ2-5,many,-,TRBV20-1,TGCAGTGCTGGCGAAGAGACCCAGTACTTC,CSAGEETQYF
TRBJ2-7,many,-,TRBV20-1,TGCAGTGCCCCTCCCGGGGTGGGAAGAGTGGACGAGCAGTACTTC,CSAPPGVGRVDEQYF
TRBJ2-1,-,TRBD2,TRBV6-2/TRBV6-3,TGTGCCAGCACTAGAGGACTAGCGCCTTACAATGAGCAGTTCTTC,CASTRGLAPYNEQFF
TRBJ2-7,many,-,TRBV15,TGTGCCACCAGCAGAGTAGTGGGGTCCGAGCAGTACTTC,CATSRVVGSEQYF
TRBJ2-2,-,-,TRBV5-1,TGCGCCAGCAGCGAAGGGCTTGCCGGGGAGCTGTTTTTT,CASSEGLAGELFF
TRBJ2-3,-,TRBD2,TRBV14,TGTGCCAGCAGCCGCGGGACTAGCGGGAAGACAGATACGCAGTATTTT,CASSRGTSGKTDTQYF
TRBJ2-1,many,-,TRBV5-6,TGTGCCAGCAGCTCGCTCGAAAATGAGCAGTTCTTC,CASSSLENEQFF
TRBJ1-3,many,TRBD1,TRBV4-2,TGTGCCAGCAGCCAAGAGGGGACAGGCTACTCTGGAAACACCATATATTTT,CASSQEGTGYSGNTIYF
TRBJ1-1,many,-,TRBV20-1,TGCAGTGCTAGTGACAGCCTTCGTGAAGCTTTCTTT,CSASDSLREAFF
TRBJ2-2,many,-,TRBV4-2,TGTGCCAGCAGCCAAGTCTCAGCTGGAGGGGAGCTGTTTTTT,CASSQVSAGGELFF
TRBJ2-1,-,-,TRBV20-1,TGCAGTAGTAACAGAGAGGTTGAGCAGTTATTC,CSSNREVEQLF
TRBJ2-7,-,-,TRBV19,TGTGCCAGTAGTATAGCGGGAGCACCTCTCTACGAGCGGTACTTC,CASSIAGAPLYERYF
TRBJ1-4,many,-,TRBV2,TGTGCCAGCAGTTTCTCAACTAATGAAAAACTGTTTTTT,CASSFSTNEKLFF
TRBJ2-1,many,-,TRBV5-1,TGCGCCAGCAGCTTGCCTCAGGAGGCCTACAATGAGCAGTTCTTC,CASSLPQEAYNEQFF
TRBJ2-2,medium-sized,-,TRBV11-2,TGTGCCAGCAGCTTAGCCGGGACGGCGAACACCGGGGAGCTGTTTTTT,CASSLAGTANTGELFF
TRBJ2-7,-,-,TRBV6-2/TRBV6-3,TGTGCCAGCACCATATTGGGAGAGGACGAGCAGTACTTC,CASTILGEDEQYF
TRBJ2-1,-,TRBD1,TRBV5-1,TGCGCCAGCAGCGCTACCGGGACAGGGATCTGGAATGAGCAGTTCTTC,CASSATGTGIWNEQFF